The clone carrying this TCR beta chain was observed at least ten times. No antigen is known for it. Amplification of TCR alpha and beta CDR3 regions from RNA used iRepertoire nested multiplex PCR. Input was roughly 100-450 ng of tissue mRNA or PBMC total RNA. MiXCR, applied by TCRdb to the multiplex PCR reads, yields one record per CDR3 protein. The data hold under 200,000 distinct CDR3 sequences, with over 30% observed a single time. The CDR3 has 13 residues. Deletions cut 9 bases from V and 0 bases from J, with 9 bases between. Germline-derived CDR1 and CDR2 are SNHLY and FYNNEI. This entry belongs to a study of glioma-infiltrating T cells. The study, taken as a whole, reports: Tissue and blood shared very few CDR3 sequences.

The sequence derives from a human donor with low-grade glioma or glioblastoma, undergoing nonglioma brain surgery, or in good health (not recorded which). The sequencing input was glioma tissue, nonneoplastic brain tissue, or PBMCs (not recorded which). The chain couples TRBV2 to TRBJ2-1, with D unresolved. The CDR3 coding sequence is TGTGCCAGGCGGCGACCCTCCTACAATGAGCAGTTCTTC. This translates into CARRRPSYNEQFF.